This entry lists 13 T cell receptor beta chains sequenced from one sample in a study of T-cell memory formation after mild COVID-19. TCRdb re-analysed the 5' RACE reads in MiXCR, keeping a single row per CDR3 protein. Among a few hundred thousand distinct CDR3 sequences listed, roughly 20% were seen once. Source material: PBMCs or a T cell subset sorted from them (not recorded which). Receptors were obtained from an adult woman who had mild COVID-19 (a few samples of this study predate the infection). Cell type and time point are not known.

The sample holds a few counts of this clonotype. The J gene is TRBJ1-2, the V gene TRBV11-2; no reliable D call. V lost 3 bases to trimming and J lost 2 bases, with 10 bases between them. The CDR3 consists of 14 residues. Per germline, CDR1 SGHAT and CDR2 FQNNGV. The CDR3 here is CASSFFFPNYGYTF. The CDR3 DNA is TGTGCCAGCAGCTTTTTCTTTCCCAACTATGGCTACACCTTC.

This clonotype has a handful of counts. The genes are TRBV3-1 and TRBJ2-7, with D possibly TRBD2 on 6 matching bases. Trimming removed 1 base at V and 4 bases at J, with 17 bases between. The CDR3 extends over 16 amino acids. Germline V gene lookup returns CDR1 LGHDT and CDR2 YNNKEL (reference sequence). CDR3 loop: CASSQGGPLGGYEQYF. The CDR3 DNA reads TGTGCCAGCAGCCAAGGCGGACCTCTCGGGGGATACGAGCAGTACTTC.

At least ten counts were recorded for this clonotype. The gene calls are TRBV7-9 and TRBJ2-1; 10 nucleotides line up with TRBD2. Germline values: CDR1 SEHNR, CDR2 FQNEAQ (reference sequence). V dropped 1 base and J dropped 7; count of bases not matched to a gene: 7. The CDR3 loop spans 16 amino acids. The CDR3 bases are TGTGCCAGCAGCTTAGGGGCTAGCGGGAGTAGGAATGAGCAGTTCTTC. Translating gives CASSLGASGSRNEQFF.

This clonotype was seen more than once but under ten times. This sequence joins TRBV18 and TRBJ1-5; unclear D gene. V lost 3 bases and J lost 5, with 11 bases in between. This CDR3 has 14 residues. Germline V gene sequence: CDR1 KGHSH, CDR2 LQKENI. CDR3 in DNA: TGTGCCAGCTCACCCGCGCCGATGGATCAGCCCCAGCATTTT. Translation gives CASSPAPMDQPQHF.

The rearrangement uses TRBV2 and TRBJ1-1; possibly TRBD1 for D (5 bases). V gave up 2 bases and J gave up 7 bases, with 20 bases separating them. The CDR3 runs 16 residues. Germline V lookup: CDR1 SNHLY, CDR2 FYNNEI. The CDR3 here is CASSERSIGAYHEAFF. CDR3 nucleotides: TGTGCCAGCAGTGAAAGGTCGATAGGGGCGTACCATGAAGCTTTCTTT.

The chain joins TRBV7-6 to TRBJ2-5; 9 nucleotides match TRBD1. There are 16 residues in the CDR3. The V gene end was trimmed by 4 bases and the J gene end by 5 bases; junction bases not matched to a gene: 11. The germline V gene has CDR1 SGHVS and CDR2 FNYEAQ. For the CDR3, the DNA is TGTGCCAGCAGCTCATCCGGACAGGGGAGTTGGGAGACCCAGTACTTC. Translating gives CASSSSGQGSWETQYF.

The chain is built from TRBV29-1 and TRBJ2-1, with TRBD1 identical over 11 bases. The CDR3 has 17 residues. From germline, CDR1 is SQVTM and CDR2 ANQGSEA. V gave up 6 bases and J gave up 7 bases; unmatched junction bases: 17. CDR3 region: CSVGQGVGVGSPNEQFF. CDR3 nucleotides: TGCAGCGTGGGACAGGGGGTTGGAGTGGGGTCTCCTAATGAGCAGTTCTTC.

This clonotype was detected ten times or more. J is TRBJ1-1 and V is TRBV7-6; 7 positions agree with TRBD1. The germline V gene has CDR1 SGHVS and CDR2 FNYEAQ. The CDR3 has 14 amino acids. Trimming at V came to 4 bases and at J to 6 bases, leaving 8 bases not matched to a gene. This CDR3 reads CASSSATGSPEAFF. The DNA of the CDR3 is TGTGCCAGCAGCTCCGCGACAGGGAGCCCTGAAGCTTTCTTT.

This clonotype was detected only a few times. The CDR3 sequence: CASSPPLDRGAIQYF. As DNA, the CDR3 is TGTGCCAGCAGCCCCCCCCTCGACAGGGGTGCTATTCAGTACTTC. The chain recombines TRBV7-9 with TRBJ2-4; TRBD1 matches 8 bases. V gave up 5 bases and J gave up 10 bases; unmatched junction bases: 13. The CDR3 loop spans 15 amino acids. From germline, CDR1 is SEHNR and CDR2 FQNEAQ (reference sequence). The full variable domain, rest sourced from reference TRBV7-9 and TRBJ2-4, is DTGVSQNPRHKITKRGQNVTFRCDPISEHNRLYWYRQTLGQGPEFLTYFQNEAQLEKSRLLSDRFSAERPKGSFSTLEIQRTEQGDSAMYLCASSPPLDRGAIQYFGAGTRLSVL.

The chain is built from TRBV7-2 and TRBJ2-1; 8 positions agree with TRBD2. Germline assignment: CDR1 SGHTA and CDR2 FQGNSA. This CDR3 has 15 amino acids. Losses at the gene ends were 5 bases for V and 9 bases for J; bases not matched to a gene: 12. The DNA for the CDR3 is TGTGCCAGCAGCCGCCCGGGCACCGGGGGGGCTGAGCAGTTCTTC. It yields the protein CASSRPGTGGAEQFF.

The CDR3 DNA reads as TGTGCCAGCTCGCCTCCTGGATCGGGGGTGGAGACCCAGTACTTC. This codes for CASSPPGSGVETQYF. This sequence joins TRBV18 and TRBJ2-5; tentative D call: TRBD2 (6 bases). This CDR3 has 15 amino acids. Trimming took off 6 bases at V and 5 bases at J, with 19 bases between the two ends. In germline, CDR1 is KGHSH, CDR2 LQKENI.

J is TRBJ1-1 and V is TRBV12-3 or TRBV12-4; possibly TRBD1 for D (5 bases). Trimming removed 7 bases from V and 0 bases from J, with 12 bases in between. CDR3 length equals 14 residues. CDR3 DNA: TGTGCCAGCACACCAGGGACGGTGAACACTGAAGCTTTCTTT. The encoded protein is CASTPGTVNTEAFF.

Many counts were recorded for this clonotype. CDR3 sequence (DNA): TGTGCCAGCAGCTTGGGGACGGGCCACTACGAGCAGTACTTC. Encoded protein: CASSLGTGHYEQYF. The J gene is TRBJ2-7, the V gene TRBV9; D may be TRBD1 or TRBD2 (5 bases each). This CDR3 has 14 amino acids. From germline, CDR1 is SGDLS and CDR2 YYNGEE. The V end lost 4 bases, the J end lost 3 bases, and 14 bases lay between the germline ends.